The 15 T cell receptor beta chains below were found in one sample sequenced in a study of cytomegalovirus exposure and HLA in healthy donors. Researchers ran the PCR with 60 Vbeta and 13 Jbeta primers. Method: immunoSEQ multiplex PCR; TCRdb's copy keeps in-frame clones and lacks some. The sample has approximately 190,000 clones; 70% to 80% are singletons. The sample taken for sequencing was PBMCs. These receptors were obtained from a woman aged 25 to 39 in good health and CMV-seropositive.

This chain uses TRBV28 with TRBJ2-7; a weak D match, TRBD2 (5 bases). V dropped 3 bases and J dropped 7 bases, with 13 bases sitting between them. Germline V gene sequence: CDR1 MDHEN, CDR2 SYDVKM. CDR3 size: 13 residues. CDR3 sequence reads: CASSFFRTGEQYF. CDR3 nucleotides: TGTGCCAGCAGTTTCTTCCGGACTGGGGAGCAGTACTTC.

V and J are TRBV18 and TRBJ2-5; weak D call: TRBD2 (5 bases). With 6 bases removed from V and 5 bases from J, the gap between germline ends came to 13 bases. Germline V gene sequence: CDR1 KGHSH, CDR2 LQKENI. The CDR3 has 13 residues. The CDR3 protein is CASSQGLMETQYF. The CDR3 bases are TGTGCCAGCTCCCAAGGACTTATGGAGACCCAGTACTTC.

This chain uses TRBV5-4 with TRBJ2-1, with 9 bases lining up with TRBD2. The CDR3 extends over 15 amino acids. Trimming cost V 4 bases and J 4 bases; bases outside gene matches: 6. Germline V gene sequence: CDR1 SGHNT, CDR2 YYREEE (reference sequence). The CDR3 nucleotides are TGTGCCAGCAGCCCAGGAGCGGGAGGTTACAATGAGCAGTTCTTC. Its translation: CASSPGAGGYNEQFF.

This chain joins TRBV27 and TRBJ2-1; maybe TRBD1 (5 bases). The germline V gene has CDR1 MNHEY and CDR2 SMNVEV (reference sequence). Trimming removed 6 bases from V and 4 bases from J, with 19 bases in between. This CDR3 spans 16 amino acids. In nucleotides, the CDR3 is TGTGCCAGCAGCTCCCTCCCGAAAAGGGGATACAATGAGCAGTTCTTC. This encodes CASSSLPKRGYNEQFF.

This clone turned up a few times. The chain joins TRBV27 to TRBJ2-3; tentatively, D is TRBD2 (6 bases). V lost 5 bases to trimming and J lost 4 bases, with 19 bases between them. The CDR3 runs 16 residues. The germline CDR1 and CDR2 sequences are MNHEY and SMNVEV (reference sequence). The CDR3 here is CASSPILASGADTQYF. The CDR3 DNA reads TGTGCCAGCAGTCCCATTCTAGCGTCCGGAGCAGATACGCAGTATTTT.

This chain connects TRBV28 to TRBJ1-1, with 12 positions matching TRBD1. V shed 11 bases, J shed 6 bases, and the junction held 13 bases outside the gene matches. Germline loops: CDR1 MDHEN, CDR2 SYDVKM. This CDR3 contains 15 residues. CDR3 residues: CAVHRDRGPGAEAFF. The DNA of the CDR3 is TGTGCCGTACACCGGGACAGGGGGCCCGGCGCTGAAGCTTTCTTT.

The chain carries TRBV5-1 and TRBJ2-7; the match to TRBD1 covers 8 bases. The CDR3 is 15 residues long. J lost 5 bases, V lost 0 bases, and 7 bases had no gene match. Germline CDR1 is SGHRS and CDR2 is YFSETQ. This CDR3 is CASSLGDRSRDEQYF. CDR3 nucleotide sequence: TGCGCCAGCAGCTTGGGGGACAGGAGCCGTGACGAGCAGTACTTC.

The chain has TRBV2 and TRBJ1-6; the match to TRBD1 covers 8 bases. Trimming took 6 bases from V and 5 from J; bases not matched to a gene: 3. The CDR3 contains 14 residues. Germline V CDR1 and CDR2: SNHLY, FYNNEI. The DNA of the CDR3 is TGTGCCAGCAGCGGGACAGGAGATAATTCACCCCTCCACTTT. It specifies CASSGTGDNSPLHF.

The CDR3 region is CASSLTSAIYNEQFF. The CDR3 DNA is TGTGCCAGCAGCTTAACTAGCGCGATATACAATGAGCAGTTCTTC. The chain links TRBV7-2 to TRBJ2-1; 7 bases agree with TRBD2. CDR1 and CDR2 (germline): SGHTA, FQGNSA. The V gene end was trimmed by 2 bases and the J gene end by 4 bases; junction bases not matched to a gene: 5. The length of the CDR3 is 15 residues.

This chain joins TRBV21-1 and TRBJ2-7; the D call TRBD2 from the table was never checked on the DNA. TRBV21-1 is flagged as a pseudogene. The CDR3 length is 17 residues. The CDR3 bases are TGTGCCAGCAGCAAATGCTCTGGGGGGGGAGAAGGTCGCGAGCAGTACTTC. Amino acid sequence: CASSKCSGGGEGREQYF.

The J gene is TRBJ1-5, the V gene TRBV19; 7 bases agree with TRBD1. CDR1 is LNHDA and CDR2 is SQIVND in the germline V gene (reference sequence). Unmatched junction bases numbered 8, after V lost 7 bases and J lost 5 bases. The CDR3 covers 14 residues. CDR3 residues: CASKGGQAHQPQHF. The CDR3 nucleotides read TGTGCCAGTAAGGGTGGACAGGCTCATCAGCCCCAGCATTTT.

DNA for the CDR3: TGTGCCAGCAGCTTTCAATGGGCTAGCGGGAGTACAAGTGAGCAGTTCTTC. It codes for CASSFQWASGSTSEQFF. V is TRBV27 and J is TRBJ2-1; 10 bases align to TRBD2. The germline gives CDR1 MNHEY, CDR2 SMNVEV (reference sequence). This CDR3 region has 17 residues. With 6 bases clipped from V and 9 bases from J, the junction kept 17 bases outside the gene matches.

This chain joins TRBV18 and TRBJ1-6; possibly TRBD1 for D (5 bases). Deletions cut 4 bases from V and 6 bases from J, with 10 bases between. The CDR3 extends over 14 amino acids. Germline lookup yields CDR1 KGHSH and CDR2 LQKENI. This CDR3 is CASSQGLFNSPLHF. The CDR3 region has the DNA TGTGCCAGCTCACAGGGACTGTTTAATTCACCCCTCCACTTT.

This clone was detected only a few times. This sequence joins TRBV7-3 and TRBJ2-7, with TRBD2 matching 11 bases. CDR1 and CDR2 from the germline V gene are SGHTA and FQGTGA. This CDR3 has 19 amino acids. Trimming took 3 bases from V and 0 from J; bases not matched to a gene: 13. CDR3 in DNA: TGTGCCAGCAGCTTCTCCGGGACTAGCGGCCCATCAAGCTCCTACGAGCAGTACTTC. Amino acids: CASSFSGTSGPSSSYEQYF.

V and J are TRBV4-3 and TRBJ2-7; 14 positions match TRBD2. Germline CDR1 and CDR2: LGHNA and YSLEER. CDR3 length equals 16 residues. J gave up 4 bases and V 4 bases, and 6 bases lay outside the gene matches. This CDR3 reads CASSPTGLAGGYEQYF. The CDR3 DNA sequence: TGCGCCAGCAGCCCCACAGGACTAGCGGGAGGATACGAGCAGTACTTC.